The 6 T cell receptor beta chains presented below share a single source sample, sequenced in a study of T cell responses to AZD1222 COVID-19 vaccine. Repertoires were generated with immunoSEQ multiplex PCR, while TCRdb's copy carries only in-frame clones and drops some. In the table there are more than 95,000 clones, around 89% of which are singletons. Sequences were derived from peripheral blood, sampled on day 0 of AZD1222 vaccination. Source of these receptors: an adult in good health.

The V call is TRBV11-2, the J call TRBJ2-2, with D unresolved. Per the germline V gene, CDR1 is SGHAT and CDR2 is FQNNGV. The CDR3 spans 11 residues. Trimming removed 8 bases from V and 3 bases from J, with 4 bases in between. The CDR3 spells CASGYTGELFF. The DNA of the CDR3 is TGTGCCAGCGGATACACCGGGGAGCTGTTTTTT.

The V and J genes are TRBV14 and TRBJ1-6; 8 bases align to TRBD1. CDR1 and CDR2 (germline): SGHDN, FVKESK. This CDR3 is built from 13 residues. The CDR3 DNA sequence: TGTGCAACCAAGGACAGGGTGAATTCACCCCTCCACTTT. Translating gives CATKDRVNSPLHF.

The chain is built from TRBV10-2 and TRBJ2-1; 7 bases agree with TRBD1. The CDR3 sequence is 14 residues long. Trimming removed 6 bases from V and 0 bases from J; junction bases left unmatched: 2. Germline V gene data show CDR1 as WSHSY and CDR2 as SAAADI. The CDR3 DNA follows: TGCGCCAGCAGGGACAGGAGCTCCTACAATGAGCAGTTCTTC. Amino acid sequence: CASRDRSSYNEQFF.

CDR3 protein: CATHRGRGYYGYTF. DNA of the CDR3: TGTGCCACCCACCGGGGCAGGGGGTACTATGGCTACACCTTC. The chain combines TRBV19 with TRBJ1-2, with 7 positions matching TRBD1. The CDR3 consists of 14 residues. V was pared by 10 bases and J by 3 bases, with 11 bases of the junction left unmatched. Germline lookup yields CDR1 LNHDA and CDR2 SQIVND (reference sequence).

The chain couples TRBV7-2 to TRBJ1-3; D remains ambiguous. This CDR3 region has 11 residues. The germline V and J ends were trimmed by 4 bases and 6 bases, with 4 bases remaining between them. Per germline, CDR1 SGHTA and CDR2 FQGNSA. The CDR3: CASSSVNTIYF. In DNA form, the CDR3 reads TGTGCCAGCAGCTCGGTAAACACCATATATTTT.

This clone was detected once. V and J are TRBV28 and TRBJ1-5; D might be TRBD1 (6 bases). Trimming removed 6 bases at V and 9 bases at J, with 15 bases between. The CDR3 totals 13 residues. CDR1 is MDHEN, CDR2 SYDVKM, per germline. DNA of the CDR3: TGTGCCAGCAGACAGGTAATCAGGGGGCCCCAGCATTTT. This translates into CASRQVIRGPQHF.